Each of the 3 T cell receptor beta chains below was sequenced from the same sample in a study of control samples from healthy donors and cancer patients. Assay: immunoSEQ multiplex PCR; the TCRdb copy retains only in-frame clones and omits some. This table has about 80,000 clones, 75% to 85% appearing once. Sample: PBMCs. These receptors originate from a man aged 55-75 years with head and neck cancer.

The V call is TRBV7-9, the J call TRBJ1-5; D gene ambiguous. The CDR3 has 13 residues. Trimming pared 3 bases from V and 4 bases from J, leaving 7 bases between. Per germline, CDR1 SEHNR and CDR2 FQNEAQ (reference sequence). The CDR3 reads CASSLGANQPQHF. In DNA form, the CDR3 reads TGTGCCAGCAGCTTGGGTGCTAATCAGCCCCAGCATTTT. Full variable domain (rest looked up from reference TRBV7-9 and TRBJ1-5): DTGVSQNPRHKITKRGQNVTFRCDPISEHNRLYWYRQTLGQGPEFLTYFQNEAQLEKSRLLSDRFSAERPKGSFSTLEIQRTEQGDSAMYLCASSLGANQPQHFGDGTRLSIL.

The rearrangement uses TRBV10-1 and TRBJ2-5, with D perhaps TRBD2 (5 bases). This CDR3 comprises 13 residues. V lost 3 bases, J lost 4 bases, and 9 bases lay in between. The V gene's germline CDR1 is WNHNN and CDR2 SYGVQD (reference sequence). As DNA, the CDR3 is TGCGCCAGCAGTGACAAAGGAGGAGAGACCCAGTACTTC. Translated: CASSDKGGETQYF.

As DNA, the CDR3 is TGTGCCAGCAGTTACCGTCAGGGTAGCTATGGCTACACCTTC. Its translation is CASSYRQGSYGYTF. The genes are TRBV6-5 and TRBJ1-2; D is perhaps TRBD1 (5 bases). The CDR3 is made up of 14 amino acids. The V gene lost 2 bases and the J gene lost 4 bases, with 11 bases spanning the gap. CDR1 is MNHEY, CDR2 SVGAGI, per germline.